This TCR beta chain was profiled in a study of CD8 T cells in ankylosing spondylitis. Points from the study as a whole: Matched synovial fluid from ankylosing spondylitis patients was reported to be enriched for disease-linked clones. The study identified a TCR beta motif of 7 or 8 highly homologous variants that appeared characteristic of ankylosing spondylitis blood.

Library preparation for TCR beta used quantitative 5'-RACE with molecular barcodes. TCRdb analysed the 5' RACE reads with MiXCR anew, one entry per CDR3 protein. The repertoire holds about 69,000 distinct CDR3 sequences, with about 5.4% as singletons. This clonotype was seen repeatedly, ten times or more. Its antigen is as yet unknown. This CDR3 region has 12 residues. V shed 4 bases and J shed 3 bases, with 8 bases lying between them. The germline CDR1 and CDR2 sequences are SGDLS and YYNGEE. The sequenced sample was blood, either unsorted or a sorted T cell fraction (not recorded which). The TCR was taken from a male donor with ankylosing spondylitis or in good health (not recorded which). The chain joins TRBV9 to TRBJ2-7; no clear D gene. For the CDR3, the DNA is TGTGCCAGCAGCTCAGACGACTACGAGCAGTACTTC. It yields the protein CASSSDDYEQYF.